The entry below gives a single T cell receptor (beta chain) sequence along with its context. What it binds is not known. Reanalyzing the 5' RACE reads, TCRdb keeps one entry per CDR3 protein, without DNA. This sample contains about 430,000 distinct CDR3 sequences. The CDR3 is made up of 15 amino acids. Per the germline V gene, CDR1 is MNHEY and CDR2 is SVGEGT. This entry belongs to a study of T cells expressing NK-cell markers. Findings and caveats of the study: The leading position in the CD3+CD56-NKG2C+ fraction of a handful of donors also went to these clonotypes.

The V and J genes are TRBV6-2 or TRBV6-3 and TRBJ1-2; TCRdb gives TRBD1 as the D gene, but with no DNA this cannot be confirmed. The TCR sequence derives from a woman aged 45-65 years in good health. Material for sequencing was blood T cells: a sorted CD56 or NKG2C T cell subset, CD4+ or CD8+ T cells, or bulk PBMC T cells (not recorded which). CDR3: CASSYPRDTIYGYAF.